This passage covers 22 T cell receptor beta chains from one sample sequenced in a study of regulatory T cells in long-lasting Graves disease. Arm-PCR of CDR3 regions and iRepertoire HTBI primers were used to build TCR beta libraries. TCRdb independently ran MiXCR on the multiplex PCR reads; one entry per CDR3 protein. There are 200,000 to 300,000 distinct CDR3 sequences in the sample; 20% to 25% occur only once, and approximately 13% lies in the top ten. The time point: newly diagnosed GD, antithyroid drugs for less than 3 months. Isolated PBMC RNA provided the starting material for the TCR library. The material sequenced was peripheral blood mononuclear cells (PBMCs), taken at new diagnosis, from a patient treated with antithyroid drugs. The origin of the receptors is a female donor with Graves disease.

The sample holds many counts of this clonotype. V is TRBV5-1 and J is TRBJ2-1, with TRBD1 matching 9 bases. V trimming: 4 bases; J trimming: 8 bases; junction bases outside the gene matches: 10. The CDR3 is made up of 15 amino acids. Germline V gene data show CDR1 as SGHRS and CDR2 as YFSETQ. Here the CDR3 DNA reads TGCGCCAGCAGCAACAACCGGGACAGGGTCCATGAGCAGTTCTTC. Translated, it gives CASSNNRDRVHEQFF.

This clonotype was recorded many times. The V and J genes are TRBV7-2 and TRBJ2-7, with 7 bases matching TRBD1. The germline gives CDR1 SGHTA, CDR2 FQGNSA. The length of the CDR3 is 15 residues. The J segment lost 7 bases and the V segment lost 3 bases, leaving 12 bases of the junction unmatched. The CDR3 DNA follows: TGTGCCAGCAGCTTTGGACAGGTATCAAAGGGGGAGCAGTACTTC. Residues: CASSFGQVSKGEQYF.

This clonotype showed up many times. This rearrangement joins TRBV19 to TRBJ2-7; D gene unclear. The length of the CDR3 is 13 residues. From germline, CDR1 is LNHDA and CDR2 SQIVND (reference sequence). V shed 1 base and J shed 3 bases, with 7 bases lying between them. The CDR3 region has the DNA TGTGCCAGTAGTATAGGGTTAGACTACGAGCAGTACTTC. It codes for CASSIGLDYEQYF.

This clonotype has at least ten counts. This chain joins TRBV12-3 or TRBV12-4 and TRBJ2-5; TRBD1 matches 8 bases. The CDR3 has 15 residues. J lost 2 bases, V lost 5 bases, and 7 bases had no gene match. CDR3 protein: CASSPLQGAQETQYF. The CDR3 bases are TGTGCCAGCAGTCCACTTCAGGGGGCTCAAGAGACCCAGTACTTC.

This clonotype has at least ten counts. This sequence joins TRBV19 and TRBJ2-1, with D perhaps TRBD2 (6 bases). The CDR3 totals 14 residues. CDR1 and CDR2 (germline): LNHDA, SQIVND (reference sequence). The germline V and J ends were trimmed by 6 bases and 3 bases, with 12 bases remaining between them. CDR3 DNA: TGTGCCAGTAGGGGAGGAGTCTACTACAATGAGCAGTTCTTC. It encodes CASRGGVYYNEQFF.

This clonotype was counted a few times. The gene calls are TRBV20-1 and TRBJ1-4; D uncertain. Germline-derived CDR1 and CDR2 are DFQATT and SNEGSKA (reference sequence). There are 13 residues in the CDR3. V lost 3 bases and J lost 8, with 13 bases in between. CDR3 in DNA: TGCAGTGCTAGGGACGCCGGGAGCGAAAAACTGTTTTTT. Translating gives CSARDAGSEKLFF.

This clonotype was seen more than once but under ten times. The CDR3 sequence: CASSTTGDENIQYF. CDR3 sequence (DNA): TGTGCCAGCAGCACGACAGGGGACGAAAACATTCAGTACTTC. The rearrangement links TRBV9 to TRBJ2-4, with 8 bases fitting TRBD1. Germline CDR1 SGDLS, CDR2 YYNGEE. The CDR3 spans 14 residues. V was clipped by 4 bases and J by 5 bases; unmatched bases: 5.

This clonotype appeared a single time. This may be a read error, as it is one base from a much larger clone. In DNA, the CDR3 is TGTGCCAGCAGTGAGGGGGGATTTAGCACAGATACGCAGTATTTT. Protein sequence: CASSEGGFSTDTQYF. The V gene is TRBV6-2 or TRBV6-3, the J gene TRBJ2-3, with D perhaps TRBD1 or TRBD2 (6 bases each). The V gene's germline CDR1 is MNHEY and CDR2 SVGEGT. The CDR3 consists of 15 residues. The germline V and J ends were trimmed by 5 bases and 0 bases, with 12 bases remaining between them.

J is TRBJ1-4 and V is TRBV5-1; D gene ambiguous. The CDR3 extends over 14 amino acids. Germline CDR1 reads SGHRS; CDR2 reads YFSETQ. Trimming removed 2 bases from V and 5 bases from J, with 10 bases in between. The CDR3 sequence: CASSFLDPNEKLFF. CDR3 bases: TGCGCCAGCAGCTTCCTGGATCCAAATGAAAAACTGTTTTTT.

The sample holds many counts of this clonotype. The gene calls are TRBV28 and TRBJ2-7; possibly TRBD1 or TRBD2 for D (6 bases each). The CDR3 contains 15 residues. Trimming removed 2 bases from V and 1 base from J, with 12 bases in between. The germline gives CDR1 MDHEN, CDR2 SYDVKM. The CDR3 sequence: CASSLGGGPSYEQYF. The CDR3 region has the DNA TGTGCCAGCAGTTTAGGAGGGGGTCCATCCTACGAGCAGTACTTC.

This clonotype has at least ten counts. V gene TRBV18 combines with J gene TRBJ2-1; TRBD2 matches 11 bases. J lost 4 bases, V lost 3 bases, and 2 bases had no gene match. The CDR3 has 15 residues. Germline V gene lookup returns CDR1 KGHSH and CDR2 LQKENI. The CDR3 loop reads CASSPIAGGYNEQFF. The CDR3 DNA reads TGTGCCAGCTCACCTATAGCGGGGGGGTACAATGAGCAGTTCTTC.

This clonotype was counted at least ten times. This CDR3 reads CSAFDRVWTEAFF. For the CDR3, the DNA is TGCAGTGCTTTCGACAGGGTTTGGACTGAAGCTTTCTTT. The chain couples TRBV20-1 to TRBJ1-1; 7 positions agree with TRBD1. The CDR3 length is 13 residues. CDR1 is DFQATT, CDR2 SNEGSKA, per germline (reference sequence). Trimming removed 5 bases from V and 5 bases from J; junction bases left unmatched: 8.

This clonotype was seen many times. CDR3 sequence: CASRQPGQSSYEQYF. The CDR3 nucleotides are TGTGCCAGCAGGCAGCCGGGACAGAGCTCCTACGAGCAGTACTTC. The J gene is TRBJ2-7, the V gene TRBV6-1, with 7 bases aligning to TRBD1. V gave up 6 bases and J gave up 0 bases; unmatched junction bases: 8. CDR3 length: 15 residues. The germline V gene encodes CDR1 MNHNS and CDR2 SASEGT.

This clonotype occurred many times. The V call is TRBV7-6, the J call TRBJ1-5; D gene unclear. Looked up from germline, CDR1 is SGHVS and CDR2 is FNYEAQ. V lost 4 bases and J lost 4, with 11 bases in between. This CDR3 is built from 14 residues. The CDR3 DNA follows: TGTGCCAGCAGCTCCCGAGGAGGGAATCAGCCCCAGCATTTT. Translation gives CASSSRGGNQPQHF.

This clonotype was detected ten times or more. The rearrangement uses TRBV7-2 and TRBJ2-6; no clear D. The CDR3 has 17 residues. The V end was cut by 3 bases, the J end by 0 bases, with 12 bases between. Germline CDR1 reads SGHTA; CDR2 reads FQGNSA. The CDR3 loop reads CASSFNSPHSGANVLTF. The CDR3 coding sequence is TGTGCCAGCAGCTTTAACAGCCCCCACTCTGGGGCCAACGTCCTGACTTTC. The variable domain in full, completed from reference TRBV7-2 and TRBJ2-6, reads GAGVSQSPSNKVTEKGKDVELRCDPISGHTALYWYRQSLGQGLEFLIYFQGNSAPDKSGLPSDRFSAERTGGSVSTLTIQRTQQEDSAVYLCASSFNSPHSGANVLTFGAGSRLTVL.

This clonotype was recorded at least ten times. V gene TRBV5-5 combines with J gene TRBJ2-7, with D tentatively TRBD1 (5 bases). In germline, CDR1 is SGHKS, CDR2 YYEKEE (reference sequence). Trimming shortened V by 3 bases and J by 7 bases, and 11 bases separated the two germline ends. CDR3 length: 12 amino acids. CDR3 sequence: CASSSRVGEQYF. CDR3 DNA: TGTGCCAGCAGCTCCAGGGTGGGGGAGCAGTACTTC.

This clonotype showed up just a few times. This rearrangement joins TRBV20-1 to TRBJ1-5; the match to TRBD1 covers 9 bases. CDR3 length: 13 residues. V shed 6 bases, J shed 6 bases, and the junction held 6 bases outside the gene matches. Germline CDR1 and CDR2: DFQATT and SNEGSKA (reference sequence). Here the CDR3 reads CSAPDRGGQPQHF. The CDR3 DNA follows: TGCAGTGCCCCGGACAGGGGCGGTCAGCCCCAGCATTTT.

Ten or more counts support this clonotype. This chain connects TRBV2 to TRBJ1-4, with 10 bases identical to TRBD1. In germline, CDR1 is SNHLY, CDR2 FYNNEI. The CDR3 sequence is 13 residues long. With 8 bases clipped from V and 8 bases from J, the junction kept 5 bases outside the gene matches. CDR3 region: CASSDRGREKLFF. DNA of the CDR3: TGTGCCAGCTCGGACAGGGGGAGAGAAAAACTGTTTTTT.

This clonotype was seen more than once but under ten times. This may stem from a read error, because a much larger clone lies one nucleotide away. The chain couples TRBV27 to TRBJ1-4, with D possibly matching TRBD1 (5 bases). This CDR3 has 16 residues. CDR1 and CDR2 from the germline V gene are MNHEY and SMNVEV (reference sequence). Trimming stripped 6 bases from V and 6 bases from J, with 20 bases between. The CDR3 DNA reads as TGTGCCAGCAGCCCCCGAAGGGCGGGGACGGATGAAAAACTGTTTTTT. Translating gives CASSPRRAGTDEKLFF.

This clonotype was seen ten or more times. At one boundary the junction diverges from the germline segment, which might be a read error. The J gene is TRBJ2-1, the V gene TRBV5-1, with TRBD2 as a possible D gene (6 bases). The CDR3 length is 14 residues. Germline CDR1 SGHRS, CDR2 YFSETQ. CDR3 sequence: CASAGLFSNNEQFF. The CDR3 DNA reads as TGCGCCAGCGCGGGGCTGTTCTCCAACAATGAGCAGTTCTTC.

This clonotype has a count of ten or more. V and J are TRBV12-3 or TRBV12-4 and TRBJ2-1; 10 nucleotides align to TRBD2. Judging by the DNA end, TRBJ2-5 fits better; the J call may be wrong. There are 13 residues in the CDR3. CDR3 nucleotides: TGTGCCAGCAAAGAAATAGCGGGAGGGACCCAGTACTTC. It encodes CASKEIAGGTQYF.

About this clonotype itself: A read error is the likely source, as a far larger clone sits one nucleotide away. The chain couples TRBV7-2 to TRBJ2-7; D uncertain. This CDR3 comprises 14 residues. V was clipped by 5 bases and J by 7 bases, with 18 bases between them. Germline V CDR1 and CDR2: SGHTA, FQGNSA. The CDR3 region has the DNA TGTGCCAGCAGCCCCCGGGTGCAGATAAATGAGCAGTACTTC. Its translation: CASSPRVQINEQYF. Filled out from reference TRBV7-2 and TRBJ2-7, the complete variable domain reads GAGVSQSPSNKVTEKGKDVELRCDPISGHTALYWYRQSLGQGLEFLIYFQGNSAPDKSGLPSDRFSAERTGGSVSTLTIQRTQQEDSAVYLCASSPRVQINEQYFGPGTRLTVT.